This TCR beta chain was identified in a study of T cells after posttransplantation cyclophosphamide. About this clone: Its target is unknown.

Only in-frame clones appear in the TCRdb table, and some are missing; sequencing was by immunoSEQ multiplex PCR. The sample has 5,500 to 7,500 clones, 85% to 95% seen once. Study-wide points: Donor CD8+ memory clones often dominated recipient blood repertoires at later times. TRB clonality was highly associated with recipient CMV seropositivity and reactivation.

The CDR3 spans 17 residues. In germline, CDR1 is LGHNT, CDR2 FRNRAP. Trimming left V 2 bases short and J 0 bases short, with 16 bases between. Treatment was busulfan-fludarabine conditioning, a marrow graft, and cyclophosphamide on days +3 and +4. The gene calls are TRBV12-5 and TRBJ1-1, with D perhaps matching TRBD1 (6 bases). This material consisted of CD8+ T cells sorted from blood, taken after allogeneic stem cell transplant with posttransplant cyclophosphamide. This TCR was sampled from a male patient aged 55-69 years who received an allogeneic stem cell transplant from a related donor and was CMV-positive. The graft donor may have contributed some T cells. CDR3: CASGLRGRGEMNTEAFF. As DNA, the CDR3 is TGTGCTAGTGGTTTGCGGGGCAGGGGTGAGATGAACACTGAAGCTTTCTTT.